A selection of T cell receptor beta chains follows, all from one sample in a study of neoadjuvant nivolumab and ipilimumab in lung cancer. Here immunoSEQ multiplex PCR was the method, and the copy in TCRdb shows in-frame clones only, minus some. This sample has fewer than 4,000 clones, with about nine tenths found just once. The material sequenced was adjacent normal lung tissue, taken after neoadjuvant nivolumab, alone or with ipilimumab, at or shortly before surgery. Receptors were obtained from an adult with non-small cell lung cancer. Each CDR3 is given with its conserved first and last residue. D genes are given only for firm matches. A clone size is listed for some rows: how often the clone was seen (once, few, many), or a class if it is expanded.

>TRBJ2-7|TRBD2|TRBV7-8|.
CASSPLAGGSYEQYF
TGTGCCAGCAGCCCCCTAGCGGGAGGATCATACGAGCAGTACTTC
>TRBJ2-1|TRBD2|TRBV15|.
CATSRESRASGRDEQFF
TGTGCCACCAGCAGAGAAAGTAGAGCTAGCGGGAGGGATGAGCAGTTCTTC
>TRBJ2-1|TRBD2|TRBV5-4|.
CASSLDGAGGPREQFF
TGTGCCAGCAGCTTGGATGGGGCGGGAGGGCCTAGGGAGCAGTTCTTC
>TRBJ1-1|.|TRBV29-1|.
CSAPSGDMTAFF
TGCAGCGCCCCTTCGGGGGATATGACGGCTTTCTTT
>TRBJ1-5|TRBD1|TRBV7-8|.
CASSDQTGDQPQHF
TGTGCCAGCAGCGATCAAACAGGGGATCAGCCCCAGCATTTT
>TRBJ2-7|.|TRBV5-1|few
CASSLEPSRGHEQYF
TGCGCCAGCAGCTTGGAGCCTTCCAGGGGCCACGAGCAGTACTTC
>TRBJ1-1|.|TRBV5-5|.
CASSLRDPRGNTEAFF
TGTGCCAGCAGCTTGAGGGACCCCCGAGGGAACACTGAAGCTTTCTTT
>TRBJ1-2|.|TRBV5-1|.
CASSLDPGQRGYTF
TGCGCCAGCAGCTTGGACCCAGGCCAAAGGGGCTACACCTTC
>TRBJ1-1|TRBD1|TRBV28|once
CASSLPGQGARLTEAFF
TGTGCCAGCAGTTTACCCGGACAGGGGGCGCGTCTCACTGAAGCTTTCTTT
>TRBJ2-3|.|TRBV14|.
CASSQDPGADTQYF
TGTGCCAGCAGCCAAGATCCGGGTGCAGATACGCAGTATTTT
>TRBJ2-3|.|TRBV28|.
CASSFLAGHPSTDTQYF
TGTGCCAGCAGTTTCCTCGCGGGACATCCTTCCACAGATACGCAGTATTTT
>TRBJ2-3|.|TRBV5-1|.
CASREGTVKDTQYF
TGCGCCAGCCGTGAGGGGACCGTGAAGGATACGCAGTATTTT
>TRBJ1-2|.|TRBV19|.
CASTQQVGYGYTF
TGTGCCAGTACCCAACAGGTTGGCTATGGCTACACCTTC
>TRBJ1-1|.|TRBV7-8|.
CASSPQTGDTEAFF
TGTGCCAGCAGCCCCCAGACTGGAGACACTGAAGCTTTCTTT
>TRBJ2-3|TRBD1|TRBV18|.
CASSPRDRITDTQYF
TGTGCCAGCTCACCTCGGGACAGAATCACAGATACGCAGTATTTT
>TRBJ1-2|.|TRBV5-4|.
CASSSEVGNYGYTF
TGTGCCAGCAGCTCGGAGGTTGGGAACTATGGCTACACCTTC
>TRBJ2-7|.|TRBV4-1|.
CASSPRTGGDLREQYF
TGCGCCAGCAGCCCACGGACAGGAGGGGATCTACGAGAGCAGTACTTC
>TRBJ2-2|TRBD2|TRBV7-8|.
CASRGGYSTWELFF
TGTGCCAGCAGGGGGGGGTATAGTACGTGGGAGCTGTTTTTT
>TRBJ1-5|.|TRBV6-1|.
CASSGLTGYSNQPQHF
TGTGCCAGCAGTGGTCTAACAGGATATAGCAATCAGCCCCAGCATTTT
>TRBJ1-5|.|TRBV6-1|few
CASSHDYKGQPQHF
TGTGCCAGCAGTCATGACTACAAGGGTCAGCCCCAGCATTTT
>TRBJ2-1|TRBD2|TRBV5-1|.
CASSFSGRADEQFF
TGCGCCAGCAGCTTTAGCGGGAGGGCCGATGAGCAGTTCTTC
>TRBJ2-3|TRBD2|TRBV9|.
CASSPPGTSGTDTQYF
TGTGCCAGCAGCCCCCCGGGGACTAGCGGGACAGATACGCAGTATTTT
>TRBJ2-1|TRBD1|TRBV5-1|.
CASSLTGTVSYNEQFF
TGCGCCAGCAGCTTGACTGGGACAGTCTCCTACAATGAGCAGTTCTTC